This T cell receptor beta chain was recovered during a study of cytomegalovirus exposure and HLA in healthy donors. On the study more broadly: One earlier analysis, a look at roughly 170 million T cells, found more than 100 million unique TCR beta sequences. Overall study results and limits: As immune exposure information, only CMV serostatus was available. Per a prior analysis, the majority of TCR beta V segments were productive roughly 90% or roughly 30% of the time.

As concerns this clone: Its antigen is unidentified.

Healthy bone marrow donors made up the donor group. The CDR3 has 16 amino acids. Trimming shortened V by 6 bases and J by 0 bases, and 17 bases separated the two germline ends. Looked up from germline, CDR1 is MNHEY and CDR2 is SMNVEV (reference sequence). With 60 Vbeta and 13 Jbeta primers, the PCR was carried out. The assay was immunoSEQ multiplex PCR, and TCRdb's table has in-frame clones only and misses some. The data hold about 130,000 clones, with roughly 80% observed a single time. J is TRBJ1-1 and V is TRBV27; the D gene is possibly TRBD1 (6 bases). The sequence was obtained from a woman aged 40 to 49 in good health and CMV-seronegative. Sequencing was done on a sample of PBMCs. The CDR3 loop is CASSRSGGQMNTEAFF. Written as DNA, the CDR3 is TGTGCCAGCAGCCGATCGGGGGGCCAAATGAACACTGAAGCTTTCTTT.